Following are 23 T cell receptor beta chains from one sample sequenced in a study of TIL therapy for anti-PD-1-resistant metastatic lung cancer. This was the immunoSEQ v3 assay. Only in-frame clones appear in the TCRdb table, and some are missing; sequencing was by immunoSEQ multiplex PCR. The sample includes over 20,000 clones, 72% of them seen just once. Stated time point: pre-treatment sample, taken before nivolumab and TIL therapy. Pleural nodules or supraclavicular lymph nodes made up most of the excised metastases sampled. Source: tumor tissue, taken at baseline. The receptors come from a person between 25 and 80 years old with non-small cell lung cancer.

The V call is TRBV15, the J call TRBJ2-3; D is perhaps TRBD1 (6 bases). The V gene's germline CDR1 is LNHNV and CDR2 YYDKDF (reference sequence). V lost 5 bases, J lost 1 base, and 16 bases lay in between. The CDR3 is made up of 16 amino acids. Here the CDR3 DNA reads TGTGCCACCAGCTTGGGGCAGGGGTCGGGCACAGATACGCAGTATTTT. This translates into CATSLGQGSGTDTQYF.

The chain carries TRBV7-2 and TRBJ2-7; TRBD1 matches at 8 bases. CDR1 is SGHTA, CDR2 FQGNSA, per germline. The CDR3 runs 14 residues. J lost 3 bases, V lost 6 bases, and 7 bases had no gene match. In nucleotides, the CDR3 is TGTGCCAGCAGGACCACAGGGGGGAGCTACGAGCAGTACTTC. It codes for CASRTTGGSYEQYF.

This sequence joins TRBV4-3 and TRBJ1-6, with 9 bases lining up with TRBD1. In germline, CDR1 is LGHNA, CDR2 YSLEER. Losses at the gene ends were 0 bases for V and 10 bases for J; bases not matched to a gene: 7. The CDR3 totals 16 residues. CDR3 in amino acids: CASSQDSDRGSSPLHF. The CDR3 DNA sequence: TGCGCCAGCAGCCAAGATTCAGACAGGGGGAGCTCACCCCTCCACTTT.

This clone was recorded once. The rearrangement links TRBV5-5 to TRBJ1-2; D unclear. This CDR3 region has 13 residues. Germline CDR1 and CDR2: SGHKS and YYEKEE (reference sequence). Trimming pared 0 bases from V and 8 bases from J, leaving 11 bases between. The CDR3 loop is CASSLDGVGGYTF. The CDR3 nucleotides are TGTGCCAGCAGCTTGGACGGGGTGGGAGGCTACACCTTC.

The chain employs TRBV5-1 and TRBJ1-5; 7 bases fit TRBD1. The ends lost 2 bases at V and 5 bases at J; junction bases unmatched: 7. Germline CDR1 and CDR2: SGHRS and YFSETQ. CDR3 length equals 15 residues. The CDR3 bases are TGCGCCAGCAGCTTAACGACAGGGAGGGATCAGCCCCAGCATTTT. Protein sequence: CASSLTTGRDQPQHF.

This rearrangement joins TRBV27 to TRBJ1-1, with a tentative D call TRBD1 (5 bases). This CDR3 spans 19 amino acids. CDR1 MNHEY and CDR2 SMNVEV come from the germline V gene (reference sequence). V lost 0 bases and J lost 0, with 20 bases in between. The CDR3 DNA sequence: TGTGCCAGCAGTTTATCATTCCGCAGGGTAGGGTGGCTGAACACTGAAGCTTTCTTT. This encodes CASSLSFRRVGWLNTEAFF.

The V gene is TRBV4-1, the J gene TRBJ1-1; D is unresolved. CDR1 is MGHRA, CDR2 YSYEKL, per germline. Trimming cost V 1 base and J 1 base, with 10 bases left between them. This CDR3 is 15 amino acids long. This CDR3 is CASSQGFAGNTEAFF. CDR3 DNA: TGCGCCAGCAGCCAAGGGTTTGCCGGGAACACTGAAGCTTTCTTT.

This clone was seen just once. Here the CDR3 reads CASSPRDRVYEQYF. In DNA form, the CDR3 reads TGTGCCAGTAGTCCCCGGGACAGGGTCTACGAGCAGTACTTC. This chain joins TRBV19 and TRBJ2-7; 9 bases are shared with TRBD1. The CDR3 has 14 amino acids. CDR1 and CDR2 (germline): LNHDA, SQIVND (reference sequence). Trimming removed 5 bases from V and 3 bases from J; junction bases left unmatched: 5.

This rearrangement joins TRBV5-1 to TRBJ2-3, with a weak D call TRBD1 (6 bases). The CDR3 contains 18 residues. Per the germline V gene, CDR1 is SGHRS and CDR2 is YFSETQ. The V end was cut by 0 bases, the J end by 4 bases, with 21 bases between. Here the CDR3 DNA reads TGCGCCAGCAGCTTGGAGGGGGACCCTCTGACGGAGGCAGATACGCAGTATTTT. It codes for CASSLEGDPLTEADTQYF.

The chain uses TRBV5-4 and TRBJ1-1; 10 bases match TRBD1. Looked up from germline, CDR1 is SGHNT and CDR2 is YYREEE (reference sequence). V dropped 3 bases and J dropped 1; count of bases not matched to a gene: 3. The CDR3 contains 15 residues. Here the CDR3 DNA reads TGTGCCAGCAGCTGGGGGGACAGGGGGAACACTGAAGCTTTCTTT. The encoded protein is CASSWGDRGNTEAFF.

The gene calls are TRBV2 and TRBJ1-3; D is unresolved. The V gene's germline CDR1 is SNHLY and CDR2 FYNNEI. There are 14 residues in the CDR3. V lost 8 bases and J 1 base, leaving 12 bases between the germline ends. The CDR3 sequence is CASDRWRSGNTIYF. DNA for the CDR3: TGTGCCAGCGATCGATGGCGGTCTGGAAACACCATATATTTT.

This clone came up a few times. The rearrangement links TRBV9 to TRBJ1-3; 7 positions match TRBD1. Germline loops: CDR1 SGDLS, CDR2 YYNGEE. The CDR3 totals 15 residues. The junction had 4 bases not matched to a gene; V was cut back by 0 bases and J by 4 bases. CDR3 amino acids: CASSVEGAAGNTIYF. DNA of the CDR3: TGTGCCAGCAGCGTAGAGGGGGCCGCGGGAAACACCATATATTTT.

The chain carries TRBV10-2 and TRBJ1-2; the D gene is possibly TRBD1 (5 bases). The CDR3 totals 13 residues. Trimming took off 6 bases at V and 4 bases at J, with 12 bases between the two ends. CDR1 and CDR2 from the germline V gene are WSHSY and SAAADI. The DNA of the CDR3 is TGCGCCAGCAGCACAGGCGGGTCCTATGGCTACACCTTC. Its protein product is CASSTGGSYGYTF.

This sequence joins TRBV7-2 and TRBJ2-7, with D perhaps matching TRBD2 (5 bases). CDR3 size: 16 residues. V lost 2 bases and J lost 1, with 15 bases in between. Germline V CDR1 and CDR2: SGHTA, FQGNSA. The CDR3 nucleotides are TGTGCCAGCAGCTTACTCCAGGCGCGGACTTCCTACGAGCAGTACTTC. Translation gives CASSLLQARTSYEQYF. Full variable domain (outside the CDR3, taken from reference TRBV7-2 and TRBJ2-7): GAGVSQSPSNKVTEKGKDVELRCDPISGHTALYWYRQSLGQGLEFLIYFQGNSAPDKSGLPSDRFSAERTGGSVSTLTIQRTQQEDSAVYLCASSLLQARTSYEQYFGPGTRLTVT.

This clone was picked up a small number of times. The junction departs from germline at one end; a sequencing error may be responsible. The V and J genes are TRBV7-7 and TRBJ2-1; TRBD2 aligns across 13 bases. The CDR3 length is 17 residues. Looked up from germline, CDR1 is SSHAT and CDR2 is FNYEAQ (reference sequence). This CDR3 is CASSQRGGLAGLDEQFF. The CDR3 DNA reads TGTGCTAGCAGCCAGAGAGGGGGACTAGCGGGGTTAGATGAGCAGTTCTTC.

This rearrangement joins TRBV4-1 to TRBJ1-2; weak D call: TRBD1 (5 bases). V was pared by 1 base and J by 0 bases, with 9 bases between. The CDR3 spans 15 residues. Germline-derived CDR1 and CDR2 are MGHRA and YSYEKL. CDR3 residues: CASSQGQTANYGYTF. The CDR3, as DNA: TGCGCCAGCAGCCAAGGACAGACAGCTAACTATGGCTACACCTTC.

The genes are TRBV5-6 and TRBJ2-2; unclear D gene. CDR1 and CDR2 from the germline V gene are SGHDT and YYEEEE. This CDR3 has 12 residues. Deletions cut 5 bases from V and 5 bases from J, with 7 bases between. CDR3 nucleotides: TGTGCCAGCAGGCGCAGGACCGGGGAGCTGTTTTTT. Translating gives CASRRRTGELFF.

V gene TRBV2 combines with J gene TRBJ1-5, with D unresolved. The CDR3 spans 14 residues. Between the trimmed V and J ends, which lost 6 bases and 9 bases, there was a span of 18 bases. From germline, CDR1 is SNHLY and CDR2 FYNNEI. CDR3 in DNA: TGTGCCAGCAGGCGAGGCCCTCCGGGTGGGCCCCAGCATTTT. As protein: CASRRGPPGGPQHF.

The chain has TRBV5-1 and TRBJ1-3; possible D gene TRBD1, 5 bases. The V gene's germline CDR1 is SGHRS and CDR2 YFSETQ. V shed 0 bases and J shed 1 base, with 17 bases lying between them. This CDR3 has 18 amino acids. DNA of the CDR3: TGCGCCAGCAGCTTGGTCGGGGGGGATCGGATTTCTGGAAACACCATATATTTT. Amino acid sequence: CASSLVGGDRISGNTIYF.

Only a few counts were recorded for this clone. The chain uses TRBV6-4 and TRBJ1-1, with a weak D call TRBD1 (5 bases). Germline CDR1 reads MRHNA; CDR2 reads SNTAGT. The V and J ends lost 8 bases and 0 bases respectively, with 16 bases between them. This CDR3 is built from 15 residues. CDR3 sequence reads: CASVGTHTLNTEAFF. CDR3 nucleotide sequence: TGTGCCAGCGTTGGGACTCACACCCTGAACACTGAAGCTTTCTTT.

This chain links TRBV2 with TRBJ2-7; no firm D call. The ends were cut back, 6 bases at V and 2 bases at J, with 8 bases in the middle. Germline values: CDR1 SNHLY, CDR2 FYNNEI. There are 12 residues in the CDR3. CDR3 in DNA: TGTGCCAGCAGCCCTACACCCTACGAGCAGTACTTC. Its translation is CASSPTPYEQYF.

There are a few counts of this clone. The V and J genes are TRBV5-4 and TRBJ2-5; 10 bases fit TRBD1. The V and J ends lost 4 bases and 5 bases, in that order; junction bases with no gene match: 8. The CDR3 loop spans 15 amino acids. Germline values: CDR1 SGHNT, CDR2 YYREEE (reference sequence). Here the CDR3 reads CASSPRDRGPETQYF. For the CDR3, the DNA is TGTGCCAGCAGCCCCCGGGACAGGGGACCGGAGACCCAGTACTTC.

The chain is built from TRBV15 and TRBJ2-6; D is unresolved. The CDR3 is made up of 13 amino acids. V lost 8 bases and J 6 bases, leaving 11 bases between the germline ends. Germline CDR1 LNHNV, CDR2 YYDKDF (reference sequence). The DNA of the CDR3 is TGTGCCACCCCCGGGCCTTTGGCCAACGTCCTGACTTTC. Encoded protein: CATPGPLANVLTF. The whole variable domain, remainder taken from reference TRBV15 and TRBJ2-6, is DAMVIQNPRYQVTQFGKPVTLSCSQTLNHNVMYWYQQKSSQAPKLLFHYYDKDFNNEADTPDNFQSRRPNTSFCFLDIRSPGLGDTAMYLCATPGPLANVLTFGAGSRLTVL.